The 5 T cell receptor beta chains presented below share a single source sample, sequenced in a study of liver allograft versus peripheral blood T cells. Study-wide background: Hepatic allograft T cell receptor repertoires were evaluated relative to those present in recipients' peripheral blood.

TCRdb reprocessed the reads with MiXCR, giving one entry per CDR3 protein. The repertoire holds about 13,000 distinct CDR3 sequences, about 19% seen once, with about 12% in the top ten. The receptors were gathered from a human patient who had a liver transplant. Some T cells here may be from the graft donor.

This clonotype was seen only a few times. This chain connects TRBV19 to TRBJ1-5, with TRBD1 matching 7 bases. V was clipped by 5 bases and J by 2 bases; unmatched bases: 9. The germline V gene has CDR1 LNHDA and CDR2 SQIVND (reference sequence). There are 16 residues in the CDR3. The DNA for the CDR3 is TGTGCCAGTAGTCCTCAGGACAGGTGGGGCAATCAGCCCCAGCATTTT. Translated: CASSPQDRWGNQPQHF.

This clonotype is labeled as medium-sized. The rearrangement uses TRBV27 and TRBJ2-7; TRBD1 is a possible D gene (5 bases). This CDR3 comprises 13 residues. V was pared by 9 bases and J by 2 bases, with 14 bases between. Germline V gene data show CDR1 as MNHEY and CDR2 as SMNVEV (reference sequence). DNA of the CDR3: TGTGCCAGTCAGCAGACAGCTACCTACGAGCAGTACTTC. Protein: CASQQTATYEQYF.

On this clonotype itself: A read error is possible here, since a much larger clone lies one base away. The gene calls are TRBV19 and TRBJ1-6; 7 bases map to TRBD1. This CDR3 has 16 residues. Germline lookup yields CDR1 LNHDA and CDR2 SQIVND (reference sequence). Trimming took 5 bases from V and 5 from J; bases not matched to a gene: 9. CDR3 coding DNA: TGTGCCAGTAGTGCTCTCGGACAGGCGGATAATTCACCCCTCCACTTT. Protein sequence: CASSALGQADNSPLHF. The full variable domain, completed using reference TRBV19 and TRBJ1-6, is DGGITQSPKYLFRKEGQNVTLSCEQNLNHDAMYWYRQDPGQGLRLIYYSQIVNDFQKGDIAEGYSVSREKKESFPLTVTSAQKNPTAFYLCASSALGQADNSPLHFGNGTRLTVT.

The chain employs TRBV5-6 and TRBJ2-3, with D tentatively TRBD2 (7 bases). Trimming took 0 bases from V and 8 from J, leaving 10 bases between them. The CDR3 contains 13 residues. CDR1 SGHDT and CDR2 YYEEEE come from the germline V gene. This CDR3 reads CASSLVRGGTQYF. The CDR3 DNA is TGTGCCAGCAGCTTGGTAAGGGGGGGTACGCAGTATTTT.

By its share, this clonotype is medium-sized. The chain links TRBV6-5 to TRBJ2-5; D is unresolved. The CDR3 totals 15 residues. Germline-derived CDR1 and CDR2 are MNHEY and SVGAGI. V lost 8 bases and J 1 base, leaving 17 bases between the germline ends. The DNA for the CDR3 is TGTGCCAGCTTTATACGGGTTTGGGGCCAAGAGACCCAGTACTTC. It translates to CASFIRVWGQETQYF.